The clone carrying this T cell receptor beta chain was detected a few times. Its antigen is currently unknown. CDR1 and CDR2 (germline): SGDLS, YYNGEE. CDR3 length equals 14 residues. The V end was cut by 4 bases, the J end by 5 bases, with 13 bases between. This specimen belongs to a study of identical twins. Findings of the study overall: Beta out-of-frame sequences showed weaker excess sharing between twins.

The cDNA had a unique molecular identifier and a template-switch universal primer site. TCRdb called the 5' RACE reads again in MiXCR, with one record for every CDR3 protein. The sample includes more than 1.5 million distinct CDR3 sequences, more than 30% of them seen just once. The chain couples TRBV9 to TRBJ2-1; D uncertain. This sequence originates from a newborn girl in good health. The sample comprised cord blood. The CDR3: CASSRRFGNNEQFF. The CDR3 nucleotides read TGTGCCAGCAGCCGTAGGTTCGGAAACAATGAGCAGTTCTTC.